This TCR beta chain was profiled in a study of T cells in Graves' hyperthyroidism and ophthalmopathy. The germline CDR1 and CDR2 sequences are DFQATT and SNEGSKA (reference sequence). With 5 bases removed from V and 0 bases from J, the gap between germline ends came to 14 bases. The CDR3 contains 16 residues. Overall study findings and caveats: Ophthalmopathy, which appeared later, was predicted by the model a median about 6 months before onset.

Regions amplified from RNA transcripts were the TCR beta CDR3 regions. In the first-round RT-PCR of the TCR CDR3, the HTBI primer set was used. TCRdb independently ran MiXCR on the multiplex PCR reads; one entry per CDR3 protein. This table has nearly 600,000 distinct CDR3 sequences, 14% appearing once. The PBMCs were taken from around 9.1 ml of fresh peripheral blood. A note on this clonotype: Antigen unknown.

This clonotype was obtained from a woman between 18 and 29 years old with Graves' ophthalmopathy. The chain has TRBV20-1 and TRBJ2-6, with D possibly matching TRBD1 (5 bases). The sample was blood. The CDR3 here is CSASDSLSSGANVLTF. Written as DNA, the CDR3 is TGCAGTGCTTCCGACAGTTTGAGCTCTGGGGCCAACGTCCTGACTTTC.